This T cell receptor beta chain was sequenced for a study of T cells in women clearing cervical HPV infection (dated by TCRdb to between 2017 and 2018). Some background on the complete study: Cases were some 26 women with histologically confirmed HPV16-related CIN3 or worse, including a couple of invasive cancers. Cases had a median age of around 32 years compared with 38 for controls, and baseline characteristics showed no significant differences between the groups. Among cases, blood sampling occurred a median of 149 days after lesion detection, with an interquartile range of 90 to 200 days. Since HLA typing was available for only a few women, HLA type could not be ruled out as a confounder. Cases and controls were matched on age within five years and on year of sample collection. Blood from cases was drawn at the visit where the lesion was first identified, while blood from controls was drawn once the infection was no longer detected. Controls were 25 women whose single incident HPV16 infection cleared within 12 months without precancer or cancer developing. This exploratory proof-of-principle case-control study, nested within the Guanacaste HPV Natural History Study in Costa Rica, compared TCR repertoires among women with different cervical HPV16 outcomes. Quality controls consisted of five blinded duplicates per group, for a total of roughly 60 samples made up of around 50 participants and approximately 10 replicates. The parent cohort enrolled over 8,500 women aged 18 or older in Guanacaste, Costa Rica, in 1993 to 1994 and followed the women for less than eight years.

Reading the germline V gene gives CDR1 SGHDT and CDR2 YYEEEE. V was cut back by 4 bases and J by 2 bases, leaving a gap of 6 bases between them. CDR3 length: 13 amino acids, cysteine to phenylalanine. Sequencing covers 30 bases of the CDR3, shown here with the frame starting at base 1. The full study reports these points: Across sequencing depths, CIN3+ cases showed significantly higher TCR repertoire richness than controls, but evenness did not differ between the groups. Because the number of T cells per sample was unknown, the richness differences could reflect varying T-cell content rather than repertoire biology. Lower TRBV6-7 relative abundance was observed in cases than in controls (around 0.1% versus 0.15%; Bonferroni P = 0.0008). Random forest classifiers that combined richness and V gene abundances separated cases from controls with an estimated AUC of 0.83. The cross-sectional design could not show whether the associations came before the infection or were a result of it, and neither effector/memory subsets nor HPV-specific T cells were isolated.

Every participant had a single incident cervical HPV16 infection, and women with prevalent HPV16 infections were excluded. Cervical HPV DNA was detected with MY09/MY11 PCR, and genotyping was done by dot-blot hybridization. Fifteen mL of heparinized blood were centrifuged, and the buffy coat was split into aliquots, frozen at -30 degrees C, and then kept at -80 degrees C. Genomic DNA was extracted from buffy coat specimens using QIAGEN kits. The immunoSEQ assay used multiplex PCR to amplify TCR beta CDR3 regions from an average of around 1.2 ug of genomic DNA per sample. The assay corrected primer bias using a complete synthetic TCR repertoire to establish an amplification baseline. Amplicons were sequenced on the Illumina platform. Per the original workflow: Sequences were error-corrected by clustering with frequency ratios and a modified nearest-neighbor algorithm and were then analyzed in the immunoSEQ Analyzer with IMGT gene definitions. At each rarefaction depth, TCR richness and evenness were averaged across 20 rarefaction repeats, and samples with fewer sequences than that depth were excluded. Relative abundances of V, D and J genes were compared between groups using Wilcoxon rank sum tests, with FDR correction applied. Blinded duplicates gave an intraclass correlation of about 96% for TCR richness and an average of 76.4% across roughly 69 gene segments. This immuneACCESS table, as held by TCRdb, lists in-frame sequences with V and J called but not all clones. Of the missing ones, under half trace to an unresolved V gene in checked studies; the others have no known cause. V and J calls plus clone size are reproduced from that table; the DNA served to infer D and trimming. The table of this sample itemizes about 30,000 clones. The ten biggest clones cover 6.5% to 7.5% of the sample.

For this clone: No antigen is known for it. Read sequence stops 3 residues before the CDR3 end, and the germline J gene provides the missing end.

The clonotype comes from a woman aged 18 to 69 with a cervical HPV16 infection that either progressed to CIN3+ or cleared (not recorded which). Recombination linked TRBV5-6 to TRBJ2-2; no D segment can be confidently identified. Source material: blood buffy coat. The sequenced part of the CDR3 DNA is TGTGCCAGCAGCCTCACTAACACCGGGGAG. The resulting protein is CASSLTNTGE. The entire CDR3 is CASSLTNTGELFF.